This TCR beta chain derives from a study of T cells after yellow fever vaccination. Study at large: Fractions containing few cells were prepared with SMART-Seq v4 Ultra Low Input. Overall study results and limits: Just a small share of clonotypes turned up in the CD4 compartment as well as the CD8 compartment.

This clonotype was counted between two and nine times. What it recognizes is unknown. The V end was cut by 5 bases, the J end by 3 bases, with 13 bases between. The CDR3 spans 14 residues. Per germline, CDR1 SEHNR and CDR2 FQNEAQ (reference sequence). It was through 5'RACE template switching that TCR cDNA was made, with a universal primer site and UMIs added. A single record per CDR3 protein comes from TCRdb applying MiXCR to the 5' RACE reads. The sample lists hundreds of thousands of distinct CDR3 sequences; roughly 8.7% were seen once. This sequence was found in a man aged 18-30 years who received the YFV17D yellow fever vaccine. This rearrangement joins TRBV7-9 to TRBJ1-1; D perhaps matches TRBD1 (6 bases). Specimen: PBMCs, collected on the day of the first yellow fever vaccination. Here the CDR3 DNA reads TGTGCCAGCAGCGTACAGGGCACTCACACTGAAGCTTTCTTT. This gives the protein CASSVQGTHTEAFF.